The rows below give T cell receptor beta chains drawn from one sample of a study of blood T cell repertoires in COVID-19. Clones were read by immunoSEQ multiplex PCR, and TCRdb kept only the in-frame ones, dropping some. The sample records around 250,000 clones, 65% to 90% being singletons. The sequenced sample was PBMCs or T cells enriched from blood (not recorded which). These receptors all come from a man between 18 and 29 years old who had recovered from COVID-19. Both conserved end residues are part of each CDR3. Fields, in order: V gene, clone size, D gene, J gene, CDR3 protein, CDR3 DNA. The D gene is left open where the match is weak. Clone size appears in some rows only: once, few, many, or a class for an expanded clone.

>TRBV12-3/TRBV12-4|NA|NA|TRBJ1-2
CASRGSSRGGYTF
TGTGCCAGCAGGGGGAGTTCCAGAGGGGGCTACACCTTC
>TRBV11-2|once|TRBD2|TRBJ2-3
CASSLEGGRTQYF
TGTGCCAGCAGCTTAGAGGGCGGGAGAACGCAGTATTTT
>TRBV14|NA|NA|TRBJ2-1
CASSPNRVPQFF
TGTGCCAGCAGCCCGAATCGGGTGCCTCAGTTCTTC
>TRBV7-9|NA|TRBD2|TRBJ2-1
CASSPYGLAGGLNEQFF
TGTGCCAGCAGCCCATATGGACTAGCGGGGGGGCTAAATGAGCAGTTCTTC
>TRBV3-1/TRBV3-2|NA|NA|TRBJ2-5
CASSQAYASSTKETQYF
TGTGCCAGCAGCCAAGCCTACGCTAGCTCCACGAAAGAGACCCAGTACTTC
>TRBV11-3|NA|NA|TRBJ2-2
CASSLGATGELFF
TGTGCCAGCAGCTTAGGGGCCACCGGGGAGCTGTTTTTT
>TRBV5-6|NA|NA|TRBJ2-7
CASSLQQDMYEQYF
TGTGCCAGCAGCTTGCAACAGGATATGTACGAGCAGTACTTC
>TRBV28|NA|NA|TRBJ1-5
CASSPLLESRNQPQHF
TGTGCCAGCAGCCCCCTGTTAGAAAGTAGAAATCAGCCCCAGCATTTT
>TRBV4-2|NA|TRBD2|TRBJ2-7
CASSFSGGLYEQYF
TGTGCCAGCAGTTTTAGCGGGGGGCTGTACGAGCAGTACTTC
>TRBV5-4|few|TRBD1|TRBJ2-3
CASSHRDRRADTQYF
TGTGCCAGCAGCCATAGGGACAGGCGGGCAGATACGCAGTATTTT
>TRBV4-1|NA|NA|TRBJ1-2
CASNPEGRSYGYTF
TGCGCCAGCAACCCAGAAGGGAGAAGCTATGGCTACACCTTC
>TRBV5-4|NA|NA|TRBJ1-5
CASSFAGDNQPQHF
TGTGCCAGCAGCTTTGCAGGGGACAATCAGCCCCAGCATTTT
>TRBV27|NA|TRBD1|TRBJ1-1
CASSDLQGLNTEAFF
TGTGCCAGCAGCGATTTACAGGGGTTGAACACTGAAGCTTTCTTT
>TRBV5-1|NA|NA|TRBJ2-5
CASSPGGTGETQYF
TGCGCCAGCAGCCCGGGGGGGACAGGGGAGACCCAGTACTTC
>TRBV4-2|NA|TRBD2|TRBJ2-3
CASSQEKTSPSTDTQYF
TGTGCCAGCAGCCAAGAAAAGACTAGCCCTAGCACAGATACGCAGTATTTT
>TRBV7-6|few|TRBD1|TRBJ2-2
CASSLGQGWDTGELFF
TGTGCCAGCAGCTTAGGACAGGGTTGGGACACCGGGGAGCTGTTTTTT
>TRBV14|NA|NA|TRBJ2-2
CASSQEVARRELFF
TGTGCCAGCAGCCAAGAGGTAGCGCGCCGGGAGCTGTTTTTT
>TRBV4-1|NA|NA|TRBJ2-3
CASSQDPHTDTQYF
TGCGCCAGCAGCCAAGACCCCCATACAGATACGCAGTATTTT
>TRBV19|NA|TRBD2|TRBJ2-3
CASRRSSGSTTDTQYF
TGTGCCAGTAGGAGAAGTAGCGGGAGTACCACAGATACGCAGTATTTT
>TRBV2|NA|NA|TRBJ2-5
CASQGEGRETQYF
TGTGCCAGCCAGGGGGAAGGGAGGGAGACCCAGTACTTC
>TRBV6-5|NA|TRBD1|TRBJ1-2
CASNLRTGVGYTF
TGTGCCAGCAACCTTCGGACAGGGGTTGGCTACACCTTC
>TRBV2|NA|NA|TRBJ2-1
CASSLLVWYNEQFF
TGTGCCAGCAGCTTACTAGTTTGGTACAATGAGCAGTTCTTC
>TRBV5-4|once|NA|TRBJ2-1
CASRGQGADYNEQFF
TGTGCCAGCAGGGGGCAAGGGGCCGACTACAATGAGCAGTTCTTC
>TRBV30|NA|NA|TRBJ1-1
CAWRAGIFGGAEAFF
TGTGCCTGGAGGGCCGGGATATTCGGTGGGGCTGAAGCTTTCTTT
>TRBV5-6|NA|NA|TRBJ2-3
CASSSTGIGYTDTQYF
TGTGCCAGCAGCTCAACAGGGATAGGGTACACAGATACGCAGTATTTT
>TRBV12-5|NA|NA|TRBJ1-1
CASGPDRKAPEAFF
TGTGCTAGTGGTCCCGACAGGAAGGCTCCTGAAGCTTTCTTT
>TRBV7-3|NA|TRBD2|TRBJ2-2
CASSEYLAGAFTGELFF
TGTGCCAGCAGCGAATACTTAGCGGGAGCCTTCACCGGGGAGCTGTTTTTT
>TRBV11-1|NA|NA|TRBJ2-1
CASSSGTYNEQFF
TGTGCCAGCAGCTCCGGGACTTACAATGAGCAGTTCTTC
>TRBV5-1|NA|NA|TRBJ2-3
CASSPQRRDTQYF
TGCGCCAGCAGCCCCCAGCGCAGAGATACGCAGTATTTT
>TRBV2|once|NA|TRBJ2-1
CASSEIAVDEFF
TGTGCCAGCAGTGAAATAGCGGTTGATGAGTTCTTC
>TRBV7-9|NA|NA|TRBJ2-2
CASSLRSGVPTGELFF
TGTGCCAGCAGCTTAAGGTCAGGGGTACCCACCGGGGAGCTGTTTTTT
>TRBV7-9|NA|NA|TRBJ2-1
CASSSLGGGHNEQFF
TGTGCCAGCAGCTCGCTTGGGGGGGGGCACAATGAGCAGTTCTTC
>TRBV5-1|NA|TRBD2|TRBJ2-7
CASSYRTSQSPYYEQYF
TGCGCCAGCAGCTATCGGACTAGTCAGTCCCCCTACTACGAGCAGTACTTC
>TRBV5-1|few|TRBD1|TRBJ1-6
CASSLTGTGNSPLHF
TGCGCCAGCAGCTTAACCGGGACAGGAAATTCACCCCTCCACTTT
>TRBV10-1|NA|TRBD1|TRBJ1-5
CASSEPGGGTGDQPQHF
TGCGCCAGCAGTGAACCGGGAGGGGGGACAGGGGATCAGCCCCAGCATTTT
>TRBV4-1|NA|NA|TRBJ2-1
CASSEPDLYNEQFF
TGCGCCAGCAGCGAACCGGACTTGTACAATGAGCAGTTCTTC